These 10 T cell receptor beta chains originate from one sample sequenced in a study of cytomegalovirus exposure and HLA in healthy donors. In the PCR, 60 Vbeta and 13 Jbeta primers were used. Profiled with immunoSEQ multiplex PCR; TCRdb holds only in-frame clones, not every one. The sample yields 200,000 to 250,000 clones, roughly 80% seen once. Sequencing was performed on PBMCs. These receptors were collected from a man in his thirties or forties in good health and CMV-seronegative.

The genes are TRBV15 and TRBJ2-1; TRBD1 matches 8 bases. The CDR3 contains 14 residues. The V and J ends lost 3 bases and 7 bases, in that order; junction bases with no gene match: 5. Per the germline V gene, CDR1 is LNHNV and CDR2 is YYDKDF (reference sequence). The CDR3 DNA reads as TGTGCCACCAGCAGGGACAGGGTGTTGAATGAGCAGTTCTTC. It is translated as CATSRDRVLNEQFF.

This chain links TRBV5-1 with TRBJ1-1; 9 bases map to TRBD1. From germline, CDR1 is SGHRS and CDR2 YFSETQ. Trimming at V came to 5 bases and at J to 1 base, leaving 12 bases not matched to a gene. The CDR3 has 17 residues. The CDR3 DNA sequence: TGCGCCAGCAGAGGAGGCGGGACAGGGATTGGGAACACTGAAGCTTTCTTT. Residues: CASRGGGTGIGNTEAFF.

This rearrangement joins TRBV4-3 to TRBJ1-5, with TRBD1 matching over 7 bases. The V gene's germline CDR1 is LGHNA and CDR2 YSLEER. V dropped 4 bases and J dropped 9; count of bases not matched to a gene: 15. This CDR3 comprises 16 residues. The CDR3, as DNA: TGCGCCAGCAGCCCCCGACAGGGCCCCGCACTGATGCCCCAGCATTTT. This translates into CASSPRQGPALMPQHF.

The V and J genes are TRBV6-1 and TRBJ1-1, with unresolved D. V lost 2 bases to trimming and J lost 1 base, with 5 bases between them. CDR1 and CDR2 from the germline V gene are MNHNS and SASEGT. CDR3 size: 13 residues. The CDR3 bases are TGTGCCAGCAGTGAACGGGAGAACACTGAAGCTTTCTTT. This gives the protein CASSERENTEAFF.

V usage is TRBV5-4 and J usage is TRBJ2-3, with 8 nucleotides matching TRBD2. Germline V CDR1 and CDR2: SGHNT, YYREEE (reference sequence). With V trimmed by 4 bases and J by 1 base, 5 bases remained unmatched. CDR3 length: 15 residues. CDR3 sequence: CASSPGGAGTDTQYF. In DNA, the CDR3 is TGTGCCAGCAGCCCGGGGGGGGCGGGCACAGATACGCAGTATTTT.

DNA of the CDR3: TGCGCCAGCAGCTGGAACCCTTCCCGAGGGGGACGGTTTGAGCAGTTCTTC. It yields the protein CASSWNPSRGGRFEQFF. The chain employs TRBV5-1 and TRBJ2-1; the D gene is possibly TRBD1 (6 bases). The V end was cut by 3 bases, the J end by 9 bases, with 25 bases between. This CDR3 has 17 residues. Germline-derived CDR1 and CDR2 are SGHRS and YFSETQ.

This chain joins TRBV5-1 and TRBJ2-1, with TRBD2 as a possible D gene (5 bases). Deletions cut 0 bases from V and 3 bases from J, with 10 bases between. This CDR3 region has 15 residues. Germline V gives CDR1 SGHRS, CDR2 YFSETQ. The CDR3 loop is CASSLVPSNYNEQFF. As DNA, the CDR3 is TGCGCCAGCAGCTTGGTACCTAGCAACTACAATGAGCAGTTCTTC.

A note on this clone: This sample includes further DNA sequences coding for the same CDR3. The J gene is TRBJ2-7, the V gene TRBV28; 10 nucleotides align to TRBD1. CDR1 is MDHEN and CDR2 is SYDVKM in the germline V gene. The V gene end was trimmed by 5 bases and the J gene end by 3 bases; junction bases not matched to a gene: 13. The CDR3 totals 17 residues. The CDR3, as DNA: TGTGCCAGCAGTCCGATGGGGACAGGGGCCGCGAACTACGAGCAGTACTTC. Translation gives CASSPMGTGAANYEQYF.

This chain connects TRBV11-2 to TRBJ2-1, with D perhaps TRBD1 (8 bases). This CDR3 has 15 amino acids. Germline CDR1 is SGHAT and CDR2 is FQNNGV. V was trimmed by 5 bases and J by 5 bases, leaving 16 bases between them. CDR3: CASSLTGGANNEQFF. Written as DNA, the CDR3 is TGTGCCAGCAGCCTAACAGGGGGGGCCAACAATGAGCAGTTCTTC.

The genes are TRBV2 and TRBJ2-1; 11 bases map to TRBD2. Germline trimming cut 8 bases from V and 9 bases from J; bases unmatched to any gene: 6. The germline V gene encodes CDR1 SNHLY and CDR2 FYNNEI. This CDR3 is 13 amino acids long. The CDR3 nucleotides read TGTGCCAGCTTAGACACTAGCGGGGGTGAGCAGTTCTTC. Protein sequence: CASLDTSGGEQFF.